These 25 T cell receptor beta chains came from one sample sequenced in a study of response to subunit inactivated influenza vaccine. TCRdb reprocessed the RT-PCR reads with MiXCR, giving one entry per CDR3 protein. This sample yields some 850,000 distinct CDR3 sequences, of which around a sixth are seen a single time; 11% belongs to the top ten. The sequenced sample was PBMCs from blood, obtained 4 to 6 days after vaccination. Receptors were obtained from a man in his fifties who received an inactivated influenza vaccine.

V gene TRBV4-3 combines with J gene TRBJ2-7; tentative D call: TRBD2 (6 bases). The CDR3 has 13 residues. Trimming cost V 0 bases and J 7 bases, with 10 bases left between them. The germline CDR1 and CDR2 sequences are LGHNA and YSLEER. CDR3 amino acids: CASSQDGGGEQYF. In nucleotides, the CDR3 is TGCGCCAGCAGCCAAGACGGGGGTGGAGAGCAGTACTTC.

This clonotype was observed a handful of times. This rearrangement joins TRBV12-3 or TRBV12-4 to TRBJ2-1, with 11 bases identical to TRBD1. The CDR3 is made up of 15 amino acids. Trimming at V came to 1 base and at J to 12 bases, leaving 8 bases not matched to a gene. This chain's CDR3 is CASSLVLAGQGGQFF. As DNA, the CDR3 is TGTGCCAGCAGTTTAGTTCTAGCGGGACAGGGGGGGCAGTTCTTC.

V is TRBV4-3 and J is TRBJ2-1; no definite D call. This CDR3 has 13 residues. V was shortened by 1 base and J by 8 bases, with 9 bases between the two germline ends. Germline CDR1 LGHNA, CDR2 YSLEER. CDR3 residues: CASSQARADEQFF. The CDR3 DNA reads TGCGCCAGCAGCCAAGCGAGAGCCGATGAGCAGTTCTTC.

V gene TRBV6-1 combines with J gene TRBJ1-1; D is undetermined. CDR1 and CDR2 from the germline V gene are MNHNS and SASEGT. The CDR3 is 13 amino acids. V lost 6 bases to trimming and J lost 1 base, with 9 bases between them. CDR3 loop: CASSQGWNTEAFF. In DNA, the CDR3 is TGTGCCAGCAGCCAAGGGTGGAACACTGAAGCTTTCTTT.

This clonotype was detected only a few times. V is TRBV11-2 and J is TRBJ2-7, with D possibly being TRBD1 or TRBD2 (5 bases each). The CDR3 runs to 14 residues. The V gene lost 0 bases and the J gene lost 6 bases, with 12 bases spanning the gap. Germline V gene data show CDR1 as SGHAT and CDR2 as FQNNGV. CDR3 nucleotide sequence: TGTGCCAGCAGCTTAGATCGTGAAGGGACCGAGCAGTACTTC. Protein product: CASSLDREGTEQYF.

There are a few counts of this clonotype. This chain links TRBV11-2 with TRBJ1-6; possible D gene TRBD1, 5 bases. The CDR3 sequence is 16 residues long. CDR1 SGHAT and CDR2 FQNNGV come from the germline V gene. The V end lost 5 bases, the J end lost 8 bases, and 19 bases lay between the germline ends. In DNA, the CDR3 is TGTGCCAGCAGCCCAGTAAGAGGGGCTGCATATTCACCCCTCCACTTT. Translating it yields CASSPVRGAAYSPLHF.

This clonotype came up a few times. The chain carries TRBV6-1 and TRBJ1-2, with 10 nucleotides matching TRBD1. In germline, CDR1 is MNHNS, CDR2 SASEGT. This CDR3 is 14 amino acids long. Losses at the gene ends were 6 bases for V and 7 bases for J; bases not matched to a gene: 8. The chain's CDR3 is CASRKSRDRGGYTF. As DNA, the CDR3 is TGTGCCAGCAGAAAGTCCCGGGACAGGGGTGGCTACACCTTC.

Comment on this clonotype: A read error is possible here, since a much larger clone lies one base away. This chain connects TRBV11-3 to TRBJ2-1, with TRBD1 matching over 8 bases. The CDR3 extends over 13 amino acids. Germline trimming cut 5 bases from V and 6 bases from J; bases unmatched to any gene: 3. In germline, CDR1 is SGHNT, CDR2 YENEEA. CDR3 region: CASSKDRANEQFF. The CDR3 DNA follows: TGTGCCAGCAGCAAGGACAGGGCCAATGAGCAGTTCTTC.

This clonotype was detected a few times. The chain is built from TRBV29-1 and TRBJ1-3, with TRBD1 matching 7 bases. This CDR3 spans 16 amino acids. The trim removed 4 bases at V and 0 bases at J, leaving 9 bases unmatched. CDR1 and CDR2 (germline): SQVTM, ANQGSEA. CDR3 protein: CSVAGGQISSGNTIYF. In nucleotides, the CDR3 is TGCAGCGTTGCGGGGGGACAGATATCCTCTGGAAACACCATATATTTT.

The chain uses TRBV6-5 and TRBJ1-3, with TRBD1 matching over 7 bases. Per germline, CDR1 MNHEY and CDR2 SVGAGI. Germline trimming cut 0 bases from V and 2 bases from J; bases unmatched to any gene: 1. This CDR3 is built from 15 residues. CDR3 DNA: TGTGCCAGCAGTTACTCCGACAGGGCTGGAAACACCATATATTTT. It codes for CASSYSDRAGNTIYF.

This clonotype was observed at least ten times. This chain's CDR3 is CASSLLTGPEQYF. The CDR3 DNA sequence: TGTGCCAGCAGTTTATTAACAGGCCCAGAGCAGTACTTC. V and J are TRBV12-3 or TRBV12-4 and TRBJ2-7, with a weak D call TRBD1 (5 bases). Trimming took off 2 bases at V and 7 bases at J, with 12 bases between the two ends. This CDR3 spans 13 amino acids.

This sequence joins TRBV20-1 and TRBJ2-5; possible D gene TRBD1, 5 bases. CDR3 length: 13 amino acids. Per germline, CDR1 DFQATT and CDR2 SNEGSKA (reference sequence). V lost 5 bases to trimming and J lost 2 bases, with 12 bases between them. The CDR3 nucleotides read TGCAGTGCTGTAAGGGGTCTGCAAGAGACCCAGTACTTC. It codes for CSAVRGLQETQYF.

The sample holds a few counts of this clonotype. The chain joins TRBV6-5 to TRBJ1-6; the D gene is possibly TRBD1 (6 bases). V lost 0 bases, J lost 8 bases, and 17 bases lay in between. Per germline, CDR1 MNHEY and CDR2 SVGAGI. The CDR3 covers 17 residues. The CDR3 region is CASSYSRGAQGYSPLHF. The CDR3 DNA sequence: TGTGCCAGCAGTTACTCGAGAGGTGCACAGGGTTATTCACCCCTCCACTTT.

This clonotype was counted between two and nine times. The V and J genes are TRBV11-1 and TRBJ2-1; 11 nucleotides line up with TRBD2. CDR1 is SGHAT and CDR2 is FQDESV in the germline V gene (reference sequence). The CDR3 has 19 residues. The V segment lost 1 base and the J segment 7 bases; nucleotides outside the gene matches: 15. The CDR3 here is CASSLVGLAGGLSLNEQFF. In DNA, the CDR3 is TGTGCCAGCAGCTTAGTAGGGCTAGCGGGAGGACTGAGCCTTAATGAGCAGTTCTTC.

The chain recombines TRBV10-3 with TRBJ1-3, with D possibly matching TRBD1 (5 bases). Trimming pared 6 bases from V and 4 bases from J, leaving 25 bases between. The CDR3 sequence is 18 residues long. Germline V gene sequence: CDR1 ENHRY, CDR2 SYGVKD. The CDR3 spells CAIRTTGQHNAGGNTIYF. The CDR3 DNA is TGTGCCATCAGGACAACGGGGCAGCATAATGCTGGGGGAAACACCATATATTTT.

This clonotype was recorded many times. This chain links TRBV10-3 with TRBJ1-1; D not certain. This CDR3 comprises 13 residues. The V end lost 2 bases, the J end lost 0 bases, and 4 bases lay between the germline ends. Germline values: CDR1 ENHRY, CDR2 SYGVKD. This chain's CDR3 is CAISEGLNTEAFF. DNA for the CDR3: TGTGCCATCAGTGAGGGGTTGAACACTGAAGCTTTCTTT.

A remark on this clonotype: This sequence may be a read error, since a much larger clone differs from it by one base. V is TRBV29-1 and J is TRBJ2-7; possibly TRBD1 for D (5 bases). The V end was cut by 2 bases, the J end by 3 bases, with 8 bases between. The CDR3 sequence is 12 residues long. The germline V gene has CDR1 SQVTM and CDR2 ANQGSEA. CDR3 sequence: CSVEWGNYEQYF. DNA for the CDR3: TGCAGCGTTGAATGGGGCAACTACGAGCAGTACTTC.

CDR3 sequence (DNA): TGTGCCAGCAGCGGGGGACTAGCGGTTGAGCAGTTCTTC. Translating gives CASSGGLAVEQFF. The chain is built from TRBV11-1 and TRBJ2-1, with 11 positions matching TRBD2. With 5 bases clipped from V and 9 bases from J, the junction kept 3 bases outside the gene matches. The CDR3 contains 13 residues. CDR1 and CDR2 (germline): SGHAT, FQDESV (reference sequence).

The rearrangement uses TRBV12-3 or TRBV12-4 and TRBJ1-5, with 8 bases lining up with TRBD1. V lost 1 base, J lost 5 bases, and 10 bases stayed unmatched. The CDR3 runs 17 residues. The CDR3 bases are TGTGCCAGCAGTTTAGGGTTGGGAGGGACAGGAGATCAGCCCCAGCATTTT. Translation: CASSLGLGGTGDQPQHF.

This clonotype was counted between two and nine times. This chain connects TRBV20-1 to TRBJ2-7; D uncertain. With 0 bases removed from V and 3 bases from J, the gap between germline ends came to 6 bases. Germline CDR1 DFQATT, CDR2 SNEGSKA (reference sequence). The CDR3 runs 12 residues. CDR3 DNA sequence: TGCAGTGCTAGAGAAGGAGTCTACGAGCAGTACTTC. Encoded protein: CSAREGVYEQYF.

The chain's CDR3 is CATRLAGGSNEQFF. The CDR3 DNA sequence: TGTGCCACAAGACTAGCGGGAGGGTCTAATGAGCAGTTCTTC. The V call is TRBV15, the J call TRBJ2-1, with 14 bases that match TRBD2. With V trimmed by 9 bases and J by 7 bases, 5 bases remained unmatched. Germline assignment: CDR1 LNHNV and CDR2 YYDKDF (reference sequence). The CDR3 covers 14 residues.

V usage is TRBV7-2 and J usage is TRBJ2-3, with D possibly matching TRBD1 (6 bases). CDR3 length: 15 amino acids. Germline V lookup: CDR1 SGHTA, CDR2 FQGNSA. Trimming removed 3 bases from V and 3 bases from J, with 13 bases in between. As DNA, the CDR3 is TGTGCCAGCAGCTTTGGGGGCGTCTTTACAGATACGCAGTATTTT. It is translated as CASSFGGVFTDTQYF. The full variable domain, its missing parts supplied by reference TRBV7-2 and TRBJ2-3, is GAGVSQSPSNKVTEKGKDVELRCDPISGHTALYWYRQSLGQGLEFLIYFQGNSAPDKSGLPSDRFSAERTGGSVSTLTIQRTQQEDSAVYLCASSFGGVFTDTQYFGPGTRLTVL.

This chain joins TRBV7-3 and TRBJ2-6, with no clear D. Per the germline V gene, CDR1 is SGHTA and CDR2 is FQGTGA. V was pared by 5 bases and J by 4 bases, with 12 bases between. The CDR3 runs 15 residues. CDR3 in amino acids: CASSHPTLGANVLTF. The CDR3, as DNA: TGTGCCAGCAGCCATCCTACGCTCGGGGCCAACGTCCTGACTTTC.

This clonotype was picked up a small number of times. V gene TRBV7-2 combines with J gene TRBJ1-5; D uncertain. The length of the CDR3 is 14 residues. Per germline, CDR1 SGHTA and CDR2 FQGNSA. V lost 0 bases and J lost 5, with 8 bases in between. The CDR3 bases are TGTGCCAGCAGCTTAGCCGTGGGCGATCAGCCCCAGCATTTT. This codes for CASSLAVGDQPQHF. Together with reference TRBV7-2 and TRBJ1-5, the CDR3 gives the full variable domain: GAGVSQSPSNKVTEKGKDVELRCDPISGHTALYWYRQSLGQGLEFLIYFQGNSAPDKSGLPSDRFSAERTGGSVSTLTIQRTQQEDSAVYLCASSLAVGDQPQHFGDGTRLSIL.

V is TRBV20-1 and J is TRBJ1-2; perhaps TRBD1 as D (5 bases). The germline V and J ends were trimmed by 0 bases and 6 bases, with 17 bases remaining between them. Germline V gene sequence: CDR1 DFQATT, CDR2 SNEGSKA (reference sequence). The CDR3 extends over 15 amino acids. The CDR3 is CSARDVGRRGDGYTF. CDR3 DNA: TGCAGTGCTAGAGATGTTGGGCGGAGGGGCGATGGCTACACCTTC.